What follows are 27 T cell receptor beta chains derived from one specimen sequenced in a study of CD8 T cells in ankylosing spondylitis. Notes on the study in general: Seven or eight highly homologous variants formed a TCR beta motif that appeared characteristic of ankylosing spondylitis blood.

Via MiXCR, TCRdb re-called the 5' RACE reads, giving one row per CDR3 protein. The sample lists 700,000 to 850,000 distinct CDR3 sequences, over 9.5% seen once, with more than 0.5% in the top ten. The antigens these receptors bind are not known. Sequenced material: blood, either unsorted or a sorted T cell fraction (not recorded which). The receptors were sampled from a male donor with ankylosing spondylitis.

This clonotype was counted a few times. The chain recombines TRBV6-5 with TRBJ2-7; TRBD1 matches at 10 bases. V lost 0 bases to trimming and J lost 3 bases; unmatched junction nucleotides: 8. Germline V gene data show CDR1 as MNHEY and CDR2 as SVGAGI. The CDR3 runs to 17 residues. Here the CDR3 DNA reads TGTGCCAGCAGTTACTCGAAGACAGGGGGCGATTACTACGAGCAGTACTTC. It yields the protein CASSYSKTGGDYYEQYF.

Comments on this clonotype: A clone one base away is much larger, so this may be a read error. The chain is built from TRBV28 and TRBJ1-1, with D maybe TRBD1 (6 bases). Germline CDR1 is MDHEN and CDR2 is SYDVKM. The CDR3 runs 13 residues. Trimming cost V 6 bases and J 8 bases, with 16 bases left between them. The CDR3 spells CASRETRQAEAFF. CDR3 bases: TGTGCCAGCAGAGAGACTAGACAGGCGGAAGCTTTCTTT.

This clonotype was seen a handful of times. This chain connects TRBV25-1 to TRBJ2-3; 11 bases line up with TRBD2. V lost 7 bases and J lost 4; bases outside the gene matches: 10. The length of the CDR3 is 16 residues. Germline V lookup: CDR1 MGHDK, CDR2 SYGVNS. The CDR3 DNA sequence: TGTGCCAGCAACGACCCCACTAGCGGGAGCCCAGATACGCAGTATTTT. Its protein is CASNDPTSGSPDTQYF.

This clonotype was counted a few times. The genes are TRBV5-1 and TRBJ2-3; D uncertain. The CDR3 has 14 residues. Germline V CDR1 and CDR2: SGHRS, YFSETQ. Between the trimmed V and J ends, which lost 6 bases and 2 bases, there was a span of 13 bases. CDR3 sequence: CASTSGGPTDTQYF. The CDR3 nucleotides read TGCGCCAGCACCTCGGGCGGCCCCACAGATACGCAGTATTTT.

Only a few counts were recorded for this clonotype. The chain uses TRBV20-1 and TRBJ2-3, with 9 positions matching TRBD2. With 6 bases clipped from V and 1 base from J, the junction kept 8 bases outside the gene matches. CDR1 is DFQATT and CDR2 is SNEGSKA in the germline V gene (reference sequence). CDR3 length equals 15 residues. CDR3 loop: CSASSGSIGTDTQYF. Written as DNA, the CDR3 is TGCAGTGCGAGTAGCGGGAGTATCGGCACAGATACGCAGTATTTT.

This clonotype has more than one count but fewer than ten. V gene TRBV5-1 combines with J gene TRBJ2-3, with D tentatively TRBD2 (5 bases). The length of the CDR3 is 18 residues. The germline V gene has CDR1 SGHRS and CDR2 YFSETQ. V lost 0 bases, J lost 4 bases, and 21 bases lay in between. CDR3 sequence: CASSLDAGHTTSPDTQYF. The CDR3 DNA follows: TGCGCCAGCAGCTTGGACGCGGGCCACACGACCTCCCCAGATACGCAGTATTTT.

The V and J genes are TRBV7-2 and TRBJ2-7; 10 bases are shared with TRBD1. Germline CDR1 SGHTA, CDR2 FQGNSA. This CDR3 region has 15 residues. Trimming removed 2 bases from V and 4 bases from J; junction bases left unmatched: 5. The CDR3 nucleotides are TGTGCCAGCAGCTTATTGGGGACAGGGGCTTACGAGCAGTACTTC. It is translated as CASSLLGTGAYEQYF. Full variable domain (rest looked up from reference TRBV7-2 and TRBJ2-7): GAGVSQSPSNKVTEKGKDVELRCDPISGHTALYWYRQSLGQGLEFLIYFQGNSAPDKSGLPSDRFSAERTGGSVSTLTIQRTQQEDSAVYLCASSLLGTGAYEQYFGPGTRLTVT.

This clonotype has just a few counts. The chain joins TRBV20-1 to TRBJ1-5, with D perhaps matching TRBD1 (6 bases). The CDR3 totals 15 residues. The V and J ends lost 2 bases and 4 bases respectively, with 15 bases between them. Germline V gives CDR1 DFQATT, CDR2 SNEGSKA (reference sequence). In nucleotides, the CDR3 is TGCAGTGCTAGAAGAACAGGGTCGTGGAATCAGCCCCAGCATTTT. The encoded protein is CSARRTGSWNQPQHF.

There are a few counts of this clonotype. CDR3: CAGIPGLANYNEQFF. The CDR3 DNA sequence: TGTGCCGGGATCCCGGGACTAGCGAACTACAATGAGCAGTTCTTC. The chain employs TRBV2 and TRBJ2-1; TRBD2 aligns across 10 bases. Germline V lookup: CDR1 SNHLY, CDR2 FYNNEI. The CDR3 covers 15 residues. J lost 3 bases, V lost 11 bases, and 10 bases had no gene match. Full variable domain (remainder filled in from reference TRBV2 and TRBJ2-1): EPEVTQTPSHQVTQMGQEVILRCVPISNHLYFYWYRQILGQKVEFLVSFYNNEISEKSEIFDDQFSVERPDGSNFTLKIRSTKLEDSAMYFCAGIPGLANYNEQFFGPGTRLTVL.

This clonotype was seen ten or more times. The rearrangement uses TRBV20-1 and TRBJ2-1, with D perhaps matching TRBD1 or TRBD2 (6 bases each). Germline-derived CDR1 and CDR2 are DFQATT and SNEGSKA (reference sequence). The V end lost 3 bases, the J end lost 0 bases, and 12 bases lay between the germline ends. The CDR3 is 15 residues long. The CDR3 spells CSASLGGLSYNEQFF. CDR3 DNA: TGCAGTGCTAGCCTGGGGGGCCTCTCCTACAATGAGCAGTTCTTC.

A note on this clonotype: One end of the junction is discordant with germline, which a read error may explain. The chain is built from TRBV7-7 and TRBJ2-1; 12 nucleotides agree with TRBD2. This CDR3 has 14 amino acids. The germline V gene encodes CDR1 SSHAT and CDR2 FNYEAQ (reference sequence). The CDR3 reads CASSFGLAGHEQFF. The CDR3 DNA sequence: TGTGCTAGCAGTTTCGGACTAGCGGGGCATGAGCAGTTCTTC. The full variable domain, in which reference TRBV7-7 and TRBJ2-1 provide the parts outside the CDR3, is GAGVSQSPRYKVTKRGQDVTLRCDPISSHATLYWYQQALGQGPEFLTYFNYEAQPDKSGLPSDRFSAERPEGSISTLTIQRTEQRDSAMYRCASSFGLAGHEQFFGPGTRLTVL.

Here the CDR3 reads CSASAWGSGANVLTF. CDR3 coding DNA: TGCAGTGCTAGTGCATGGGGTTCTGGGGCCAACGTCCTGACTTTC. The V gene is TRBV20-1, the J gene TRBJ2-6; D is unclear. Germline CDR1 and CDR2: DFQATT and SNEGSKA (reference sequence). V gave up 3 bases and J gave up 1 base, with 10 bases separating them. This CDR3 has 15 residues.

This clonotype was picked up a small number of times. The chain combines TRBV4-3 with TRBJ2-3, with unresolved D. The CDR3 consists of 13 residues. Trimming removed 1 base at V and 5 bases at J, with 7 bases between. Germline values: CDR1 LGHNA, CDR2 YSLEER. In DNA, the CDR3 is TGCGCCAGCAGCCAAGGCGTTAAAGATACGCAGTATTTT. Protein sequence: CASSQGVKDTQYF.

The V and J genes are TRBV4-3 and TRBJ2-7; D remains ambiguous. Per the germline V gene, CDR1 is LGHNA and CDR2 is YSLEER. There are 13 residues in the CDR3. The V gene lost 1 base and the J gene lost 5 bases, with 9 bases spanning the gap. CDR3 in amino acids: CASSQALSHEQYF. CDR3 sequence (DNA): TGCGCCAGCAGCCAAGCACTTAGTCACGAGCAGTACTTC.

This clonotype was counted a few times. The chain joins TRBV10-1 to TRBJ1-1; no definite D call. In germline, CDR1 is WNHNN, CDR2 SYGVQD (reference sequence). The CDR3 runs to 13 residues. V lost 7 bases to trimming and J lost 5 bases, with 14 bases between them. The CDR3 DNA is TGCGCCAGCATGGGGTCGGCGGGAACTGAAGCTTTCTTT. It encodes CASMGSAGTEAFF.

The table lists this clonotype with a few counts. The chain joins TRBV20-1 to TRBJ2-7; D is unclear. Per the germline V gene, CDR1 is DFQATT and CDR2 is SNEGSKA (reference sequence). There are 12 residues in the CDR3. Trimming cost V 0 bases and J 5 bases, with 8 bases left between them. CDR3 region: CSAREWANEQYF. The CDR3 nucleotides are TGCAGTGCTAGAGAGTGGGCTAACGAGCAGTACTTC.

The chain has TRBV4-3 and TRBJ2-7, with 11 bases that match TRBD2. The germline CDR1 and CDR2 sequences are LGHNA and YSLEER. The CDR3 covers 15 residues. Trimming removed 4 bases from V and 6 bases from J; junction bases left unmatched: 8. CDR3 amino acids: CASSRSLAGEPEQYF. CDR3 DNA sequence: TGCGCCAGCAGCCGATCACTAGCGGGAGAACCCGAGCAGTACTTC.

This clonotype was counted at least ten times. The genes are TRBV27 and TRBJ1-5; the match to TRBD1 covers 9 bases. The germline gives CDR1 MNHEY, CDR2 SMNVEV (reference sequence). This CDR3 is built from 13 residues. Trimming removed 5 bases from V and 11 bases from J; junction bases left unmatched: 7. The CDR3 sequence: CASSSRDRVSQHF. The CDR3 bases are TGTGCCAGCAGTAGCCGGGACAGGGTGTCCCAGCATTTT.

In this sample, this clonotype turned up a few times. The rearrangement links TRBV20-1 to TRBJ1-2, with D unresolved. V gave up 0 bases and J gave up 4 bases, with 15 bases separating them. The CDR3 sequence is 15 residues long. In germline, CDR1 is DFQATT, CDR2 SNEGSKA (reference sequence). The CDR3 DNA reads as TGCAGTGCTAGAGATCCACCCTTAAGCGGCTATGGCTACACCTTC. It encodes CSARDPPLSGYGYTF.

The V and J genes are TRBV9 and TRBJ2-7; no reliable D call. Trimming left V 0 bases short and J 7 bases short, with 11 bases between. This CDR3 comprises 13 residues. From germline, CDR1 is SGDLS and CDR2 YYNGEE. This chain's CDR3 is CASSVVPLGEQYF. The CDR3 bases are TGTGCCAGCAGCGTAGTCCCCCTCGGGGAGCAGTACTTC.

As to this clonotype: Germline and junction disagree at one end, which may indicate a read error. The J gene is TRBJ2-2, the V gene TRBV27; 9 nucleotides align to TRBD1. The germline CDR1 and CDR2 sequences are MNHEY and SMNVEV (reference sequence). This CDR3 comprises 17 residues. In DNA, the CDR3 is TGTGCCAGCAGTCTGCCCTCCGGACAGGGGAACGCCGGGGAGCTGTTTTTT. Its translation: CASSLPSGQGNAGELFF.

This clonotype was counted a few times. The V gene is TRBV19, the J gene TRBJ2-1; 8 bases are a match to TRBD2. V shed 2 bases and J 13 bases; nucleotides not matched to a gene: 7. The CDR3 runs to 13 residues. Germline CDR1 reads LNHDA; CDR2 reads SQIVND (reference sequence). The CDR3 DNA follows: TGTGCCAGTAGTATAACGGGACTAGGGGATCAGTTCTTC. Protein sequence: CASSITGLGDQFF. The full variable domain, its missing parts supplied by reference TRBV19 and TRBJ2-1, is DGGITQSPKYLFRKEGQNVTLSCEQNLNHDAMYWYRQDPGQGLRLIYYSQIVNDFQKGDIAEGYSVSREKKESFPLTVTSAQKNPTAFYLCASSITGLGDQFFGPGTRLTVL.

The chain recombines TRBV6-1 with TRBJ2-1; tentative D call: TRBD2 (5 bases). CDR3 length: 13 residues. Germline V gives CDR1 MNHNS, CDR2 SASEGT. Deletions cut 5 bases from V and 8 bases from J, with 13 bases between. The CDR3 protein is CASSPTSFDEQFF. As DNA, the CDR3 is TGTGCCAGCAGTCCAACTAGTTTCGATGAGCAGTTCTTC.

This chain uses TRBV7-9 with TRBJ2-1; D gene unclear. The CDR3 is made up of 12 amino acids. The V and J ends lost 3 bases and 15 bases respectively, with 15 bases between them. Germline V CDR1 and CDR2: SEHNR, FQNEAQ (reference sequence). The DNA for the CDR3 is TGTGCCAGCAGCTTGTCCCTGGGTGCCTGGTTCTTC. This gives the protein CASSLSLGAWFF.

This clonotype was recorded at least ten times. This chain joins TRBV6-5 and TRBJ2-1, with D uncertain. This CDR3 contains 16 residues. The germline V gene encodes CDR1 MNHEY and CDR2 SVGAGI. The V end lost 3 bases, the J end lost 7 bases, and 19 bases lay between the germline ends. The CDR3 region has the DNA TGTGCCAGCAGTTATTCCGGCCAGTATACCTTAAATGAGCAGTTCTTC. Protein: CASSYSGQYTLNEQFF.

The gene calls are TRBV5-1 and TRBJ2-3; D ambiguous. The V gene's germline CDR1 is SGHRS and CDR2 YFSETQ. V lost 5 bases and J 4 bases, leaving 20 bases between the germline ends. The CDR3 has 16 amino acids. CDR3 bases: TGCGCCAGCAGGCAACAACTCTACGCGTTCCCAGATACGCAGTATTTT. Translated: CASRQQLYAFPDTQYF.

This clonotype was recorded a few times. The rearrangement links TRBV20-1 to TRBJ2-5; the D call may be TRBD1 or TRBD2 (5 bases each). Trimming pared 6 bases from V and 2 bases from J, leaving 19 bases between. Germline V gives CDR1 DFQATT, CDR2 SNEGSKA (reference sequence). CDR3 length: 15 amino acids. This CDR3 reads CSALDGTGLQETQYF. The CDR3 DNA is TGCAGTGCCCTAGATGGGACGGGGCTACAAGAGACCCAGTACTTC.